The rows below give T cell receptor beta chains drawn from one sample of a study of T-cell reconstitution after alpha-beta-depleted transplantation in children. TCRdb re-derived calls from the PCR reads in MiXCR, one entry per CDR3 protein. Among about 370,000 distinct CDR3 sequences listed, roughly 22% were seen once. The sample in question was PBMCs from the stem cell graft donor, obtained from the stem cell graft. These receptors were obtained from a human donor who donated a stem cell graft to a child with acute myeloid leukemia. The CDR3 runs from the conserved cysteine through the conserved F or W. A D gene is named only where the DNA matches it firmly. Only some rows state a clone size, as once, few, many or a class for expanded clones.

J gene,V gene,D gene,clone size,CDR3 protein,CDR3 DNA
TRBJ2-7,TRBV7-2,NA,NA,CASSLESGSYYEQYF,TGTGCCAGCAGCTTAGAATCAGGGTCTTACTACGAGCAGTACTTC
TRBJ2-2,TRBV15,NA,NA,CATSRLTVLGTGELFF,TGTGCCACCAGCAGACTCACGGTTCTGGGCACCGGGGAGCTGTTTTTT
TRBJ2-3,TRBV12-3/TRBV12-4,NA,NA,CASSGYPASTDTQYF,TGTGCCAGCAGCGGTTACCCGGCCTCCACAGATACGCAGTATTTT
TRBJ2-6,TRBV29-1,NA,NA,CSVEDVHSGANVLTF,TGCAGCGTTGAAGATGTCCATTCTGGGGCCAACGTCCTGACTTTC
TRBJ2-1,TRBV27,NA,NA,CASGQTYNEQFF,TGTGCCAGCGGCCAGACTTACAATGAGCAGTTCTTC
TRBJ2-1,TRBV5-1,NA,NA,CASSSQGTSYNEQFF,TGCGCCAGCAGCTCCCAGGGAACCTCCTACAATGAGCAGTTCTTC
TRBJ1-5,TRBV20-1,NA,few,CSALLDGRNQPQHF,TGCAGTGCCTTATTAGACGGCCGCAATCAGCCCCAGCATTTT
TRBJ2-7,TRBV20-1,NA,many,CSARDVVVYEQYF,TGCAGTGCTAGAGACGTAGTAGTCTACGAGCAGTACTTC
TRBJ2-1,TRBV7-9,TRBD2,NA,CASSLVGTSGSDEQFF,TGTGCCAGCAGCTTAGTAGGGACTAGCGGGAGCGATGAGCAGTTCTTC
TRBJ2-5,TRBV5-1,NA,NA,CASSPDYEETQYF,TGCGCCAGCAGCCCGGACTACGAAGAGACCCAGTACTTC
TRBJ2-2,TRBV5-1,NA,few,CASSFNRAQVAGELFF,TGCGCCAGCAGCTTTAACAGGGCGCAGGTGGCCGGGGAGCTGTTTTTT
TRBJ2-3,TRBV7-9,TRBD1,NA,CASSPGQISTDTQYF,TGTGCCAGCAGCCCGGGACAGATTAGCACAGATACGCAGTATTTT
TRBJ2-5,TRBV3-1,TRBD2,once,CASSQERETPRGQETQYF,TGTGCCAGCAGCCAAGAGCGGGAGACCCCTCGGGGGCAAGAGACCCAGTACTTC
TRBJ2-5,TRBV18,NA,NA,CASSPGSMRETQYF,TGTGCCAGCTCACCGGGGAGCATGAGGGAGACCCAGTACTTC
TRBJ2-7,TRBV28,NA,few,CASSISSTATYVEQYF,TGTGCCAGCAGTATCTCCTCGACAGCTACCTACGTAGAGCAGTACTTC
TRBJ1-5,TRBV20-1,NA,NA,CSASGRSNQPQHF,TGCAGTGCCAGCGGACGGAGCAATCAGCCCCAGCATTTT
TRBJ2-5,TRBV20-1,TRBD1,many,CSARPGTAQETQYF,TGCAGTGCTAGACCCGGGACAGCGCAGGAGACCCAGTACTTC
TRBJ2-3,TRBV10-3,NA,NA,CAISETTSSTDTQYF,TGTGCCATCAGTGAGACTACCTCAAGCACAGATACGCAGTATTTT
TRBJ2-1,TRBV5-1,NA,many,CASSLEAQGGSNEQFF,TGCGCCAGCAGCTTGGAGGCACAGGGAGGGAGTAATGAGCAGTTCTTC
TRBJ2-5,TRBV9,NA,few,CASSVGAEEGRTQYF,TGTGCCAGCAGCGTAGGGGCAGAAGAGGGGAGGACCCAGTACTTC
TRBJ2-1,TRBV2,TRBD1,once,CASSEALDRVKFF,TGTGCCAGCAGTGAAGCGCTGGACAGGGTAAAGTTCTTC
TRBJ2-1,TRBV7-7,TRBD2,once,CASSLASSGSYNEQFF,TGTGCTAGCAGCTTAGCGTCTAGCGGCTCCTACAATGAGCAGTTCTTC
TRBJ2-3,TRBV7-2,TRBD2,many,CASSLGAGGQTDTQYF,TGTGCCAGCAGCTTAGGGGCGGGAGGGCAAACAGATACGCAGTATTTT
TRBJ2-7,TRBV27,NA,NA,CASTPSPRGLLYEQYF,TGTGCCAGCACTCCCTCTCCGCGGGGTCTATTATACGAGCAGTACTTC
TRBJ2-2,TRBV6-1,NA,NA,CASRAGGGTNTGELFF,TGTGCCAGCAGAGCCGGGGGCGGCACGAACACCGGGGAGCTGTTTTTT
TRBJ2-5,TRBV27,TRBD2,few,CASTPRGGQETQYF,TGTGCCAGCACCCCTCGGGGGGGTCAAGAGACCCAGTACTTC
TRBJ2-6,TRBV18,NA,once,CASSLGAGASSGANVLTF,TGTGCCAGCTCACTTGGGGCAGGGGCCTCCTCTGGGGCCAACGTCCTGACTTTC
TRBJ1-2,TRBV6-5,NA,many,CASSLNLVPNYGYTF,TGTGCCAGCAGTTTAAACTTAGTCCCAAACTATGGCTACACCTTC
TRBJ2-3,TRBV11-2,TRBD2,NA,CASSLRLAGVGDTQYF,TGTGCCAGCAGCTTAAGACTAGCGGGAGTAGGAGATACGCAGTATTTT
TRBJ2-3,TRBV5-1,NA,NA,CASSLVGVGDTQYF,TGCGCCAGCAGCTTGGTCGGGGTTGGAGATACGCAGTATTTT
TRBJ2-4,TRBV15,TRBD2,many,CATRGAGKNIQYF,TGTGCCACGCGGGGGGCTGGCAAAAACATTCAGTACTTC
TRBJ1-1,TRBV5-1,NA,NA,CASSLVGFEAFF,TGCGCCAGCAGCTTGGTCGGGTTCGAAGCTTTCTTT
TRBJ2-2,TRBV29-1,NA,NA,CSAKFAGELFF,TGCAGTGCCAAGTTCGCCGGGGAGCTGTTTTTT
TRBJ2-1,TRBV5-1,TRBD2,many,CASSLARDYYNEQFF,TGCGCCAGCAGCTTGGCCCGGGACTATTACAATGAGCAGTTCTTC
TRBJ2-7,TRBV25-1,TRBD1,many,CASSESTGSSYEQYF,TGTGCCAGCAGTGAATCGACAGGGAGCTCCTACGAGCAGTACTTC
TRBJ2-1,TRBV20-1,TRBD1,many,CSATTGSRSYNEQFF,TGCAGTGCCACGACAGGGTCCCGCTCCTACAATGAGCAGTTCTTC
TRBJ2-4,TRBV20-1,NA,many,CSAWGQRKNIQYF,TGCAGTGCCTGGGGACAAAGAAAAAACATTCAGTACTTC
TRBJ2-3,TRBV20-1,TRBD1,many,CSALQGRGTDTQYF,TGCAGTGCTCTACAGGGGAGAGGCACAGATACGCAGTATTTT
TRBJ2-2,TRBV9,NA,NA,CASSVGTTAGTGELFF,TGTGCCAGCAGCGTAGGAACTACCGCGGGCACCGGGGAGCTGTTTTTT
TRBJ2-2,TRBV18,NA,NA,CASSPITNTGELFF,TGTGCCAGCTCACCAATTACGAACACCGGGGAGCTGTTTTTT
TRBJ1-1,TRBV29-1,NA,few,CSVESGMNTEAFF,TGCAGCGTTGAGAGTGGGATGAACACTGAAGCTTTCTTT
TRBJ2-1,TRBV7-9,NA,NA,CASVARQSSYNEQFF,TGTGCCAGCGTGGCGCGGCAAAGCTCCTACAATGAGCAGTTCTTC
TRBJ2-3,TRBV9,NA,few,CASSVRRDTDTQYF,TGTGCCAGCAGCGTACGAAGGGACACAGATACGCAGTATTTT
TRBJ2-7,TRBV7-3,NA,few,CASILNYEQYF,TGTGCCAGCATCTTAAACTACGAGCAGTACTTC
TRBJ2-1,TRBV7-6,TRBD1,many,CASSSYPGQGSYNEQFF,TGTGCCAGCAGTTCTTACCCGGGACAGGGCTCCTACAATGAGCAGTTCTTC
TRBJ2-5,TRBV5-6,TRBD1,many,CASSVRQGMNLQETQYF,TGTGCCAGCAGCGTGCGACAGGGAATGAATCTACAAGAGACCCAGTACTTC
TRBJ2-5,TRBV21-1,NA,few,CASSCTERQGWETQYF,TGTGCCAGCAGCTGTACGGAGAGACAGGGCTGGGAGACCCAGTACTTC
TRBJ2-7,TRBV28,TRBD2,NA,CASRKTSGSYYEQYF,TGTGCCAGCAGGAAGACTAGCGGGAGTTACTACGAGCAGTACTTC
TRBJ2-1,TRBV3-1,NA,few,CASSLVPWGGEQFF,TGTGCCAGCAGCCTCGTACCCTGGGGCGGTGAGCAGTTCTTC
TRBJ1-1,TRBV29-1,NA,many,CSVRRGGTEAFF,TGCAGCGTCCGGCGGGGGGGCACTGAAGCTTTCTTT
TRBJ1-5,TRBV12-3/TRBV12-4,NA,NA,CASSLIPKQGQPQHF,TGTGCCAGCAGTTTAATCCCAAAACAGGGTCAGCCCCAGCATTTT
TRBJ2-3,TRBV20-1,TRBD1,few,CSTSGTVSDTQYF,TGCAGTACATCCGGGACAGTGTCAGATACGCAGTATTTT
TRBJ2-3,TRBV20-1,NA,NA,CSWSPPGTDTQYF,TGCAGTTGGTCCCCACCCGGCACAGATACGCAGTATTTT
TRBJ2-1,TRBV4-3,NA,many,CASSQQGSYNEQFF,TGCGCCAGCAGCCAGCAGGGGTCCTACAATGAGCAGTTCTTC
TRBJ2-6,TRBV10-3,NA,few,CAISIGGGANVLTF,TGTGCCATCAGTATCGGTGGTGGGGCCAACGTCCTGACTTTC
TRBJ2-2,TRBV9,TRBD2,NA,CASSVAAGGPITGELFF,TGTGCCAGCAGCGTAGCGGCGGGAGGGCCTATCACCGGGGAGCTGTTTTTT
TRBJ2-2,TRBV7-8,TRBD2,few,CASSLGLAVRGGTGELFF,TGTGCCAGCAGCTTGGGACTAGCGGTTCGAGGAGGCACCGGGGAGCTGTTTTTT
TRBJ2-3,TRBV2,TRBD2,NA,CASSGAGRASLNTQYF,TGTGCCAGCAGTGGGGCCGGGAGGGCCTCTCTAAATACGCAGTATTTT
TRBJ1-4,TRBV4-1,TRBD1,NA,CASSLWTGNEKLFF,TGCGCCAGCAGCCTTTGGACAGGGAATGAAAAACTGTTTTTT